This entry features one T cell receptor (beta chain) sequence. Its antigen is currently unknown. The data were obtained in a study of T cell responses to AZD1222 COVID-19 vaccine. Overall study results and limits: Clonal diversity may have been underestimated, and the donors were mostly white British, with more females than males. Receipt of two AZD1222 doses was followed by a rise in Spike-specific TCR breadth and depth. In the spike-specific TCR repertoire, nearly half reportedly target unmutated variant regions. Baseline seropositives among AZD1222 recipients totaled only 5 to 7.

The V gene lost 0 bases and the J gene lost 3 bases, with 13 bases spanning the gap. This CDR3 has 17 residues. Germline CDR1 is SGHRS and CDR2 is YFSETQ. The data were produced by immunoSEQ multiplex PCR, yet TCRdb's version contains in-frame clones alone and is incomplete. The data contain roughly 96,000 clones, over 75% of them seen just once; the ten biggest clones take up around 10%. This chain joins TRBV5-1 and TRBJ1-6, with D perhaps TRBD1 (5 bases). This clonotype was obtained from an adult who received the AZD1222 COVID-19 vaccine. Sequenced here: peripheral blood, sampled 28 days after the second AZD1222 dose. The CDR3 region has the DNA TGCGCCAGCAGCTTGGAAGGGAGGGGTGACTATAATTCACCCCTCCACTTT. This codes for CASSLEGRGDYNSPLHF.